The 22 T cell receptor beta chains listed next were all sequenced from one sample in a study of shared clonotypes between healthy human individuals. This table comes from immunoSEQ multiplex PCR, and its TCRdb copy is limited to in-frame clones, with some not included. The sample has roughly 2.1 million clones; about 93% are singletons. CD45RO-negative cells were positively selected for CCR7, leaving out terminally differentiated effector memory CD45RA+ cells. Specimen: naive CD8+ T cells from PBMCs. The receptors originated from a young man in good health. Some clones in this sample may be carry-over from other donors' samples.

This clone showed up just once. V and J are TRBV7-9 and TRBJ2-2, with 10 bases that match TRBD2. Germline V gives CDR1 SEHNR, CDR2 FQNEAQ (reference sequence). The CDR3 is made up of 17 amino acids. With 4 bases clipped from V and 1 base from J, the junction kept 6 bases outside the gene matches. The CDR3, as DNA: TGTGCCAGCAGCTCCAATAGCGGGAGGCAGAACACCGGGGAGCTGTTTTTT. This codes for CASSSNSGRQNTGELFF.

With respect to this clone: Other DNA variants within this sample encode the same CDR3. The gene calls are TRBV7-9 and TRBJ2-3; possibly TRBD2 for D (6 bases). Germline V gene sequence: CDR1 SEHNR, CDR2 FQNEAQ (reference sequence). Trimming shortened V by 5 bases and J by 0 bases, and 9 bases separated the two germline ends. This CDR3 has 14 residues. CDR3 region: CASSPLASTDTQYF. CDR3 nucleotide sequence: TGTGCCAGCAGCCCCCTAGCGAGCACAGATACGCAGTATTTT.

The rearrangement links TRBV25-1 to TRBJ2-7, with D possibly being TRBD2 (6 bases). V lost 8 bases to trimming and J lost 2 bases, with 13 bases between them. The CDR3 has 13 amino acids. From germline, CDR1 is MGHDK and CDR2 SYGVNS. The DNA of the CDR3 is TGTGCCAGCGCTGGGGGGACCCCCTACGAGCAGTACTTC. It yields the protein CASAGGTPYEQYF.

Concerning this clone itself: This sample also contains other DNA sequences that code for the same CDR3. The CDR3 coding sequence is TGTGCCAGCAGTTCAAGACTAGCGGACAATGAGCAGTTCTTC. Translating gives CASSSRLADNEQFF. The chain links TRBV27 to TRBJ2-1; TRBD2 agrees at 9 bases. The germline V gene encodes CDR1 MNHEY and CDR2 SMNVEV (reference sequence). V lost 4 bases to trimming and J lost 5 bases; unmatched junction nucleotides: 3. This CDR3 is 14 amino acids long.

On this clone itself: One junction end disagrees with the germline gene, perhaps due to a read error. The rearrangement links TRBV28 to TRBJ2-3; 11 positions match TRBD2. There are 17 residues in the CDR3. CDR1 is MDHEN, CDR2 SYDVKM, per germline. The CDR3 loop reads CASSLATGTSGTYTQYF. The CDR3 DNA reads as TGTGCCAGCAGTTTAGCGACCGGGACTAGCGGCACATATACGCAGTATTTT. The variable domain in full, with the rest retrieved from reference TRBV28 and TRBJ2-3, is DVKVTQSSRYLVKRTGEKVFLECVQDMDHENMFWYRQDPGLGLRLIYFSYDVKMKEKGDIPEGYSVSREKKERFSLILESASTNQTSMYLCASSLATGTSGTYTQYFGPGTRLTVL.

The chain employs TRBV27 and TRBJ2-7; 7 bases fit TRBD2. The V and J ends lost 8 bases and 0 bases, in that order; junction bases with no gene match: 10. Germline V gene data show CDR1 as MNHEY and CDR2 as SMNVEV (reference sequence). This CDR3 region has 15 residues. In DNA form, the CDR3 reads TGTGCCAGCCGAAACGCGGGAGTCCCCTCCTACGAGCAGTACTTC. Translating it yields CASRNAGVPSYEQYF.

This chain connects TRBV12-5 to TRBJ2-7; tentatively, D is TRBD1 (5 bases). In germline, CDR1 is LGHNT, CDR2 FRNRAP. CDR3 length equals 11 residues. With 6 bases removed from V and 6 bases from J, the gap between germline ends came to 9 bases. CDR3 DNA sequence: TGTGCTAGTGGGCCTACAGGCGAGCAGTACTTC. Translated: CASGPTGEQYF.

This clone occurred a few times. Additional DNA sequences in this sample encode the identical CDR3. This chain links TRBV28 with TRBJ1-4; TRBD1 matches at 7 bases. V gave up 3 bases and J gave up 6 bases; unmatched junction bases: 1. Per germline, CDR1 MDHEN and CDR2 SYDVKM. The CDR3 totals 13 residues. CDR3 nucleotide sequence: TGTGCCAGCAGTTTGACAGGGTATGAAAAACTGTTTTTT. Protein product: CASSLTGYEKLFF.

This clone occurred a few times. The genes are TRBV16 and TRBJ1-5; D ambiguous. Germline-derived CDR1 and CDR2 are KGHSY and FQNENV. The CDR3 runs 16 residues. Trimming removed 1 base from V and 0 bases from J, with 10 bases in between. The CDR3 DNA reads TGTGCCAGCAGCCAATTTAGAGGGAATAGCAATCAGCCCCAGCATTTT. Translated, it gives CASSQFRGNSNQPQHF.

J is TRBJ1-1 and V is TRBV10-3; D is uncertain. Trimming shortened V by 1 base and J by 2 bases, and 2 bases separated the two germline ends. This CDR3 region has 12 residues. Germline V lookup: CDR1 ENHRY, CDR2 SYGVKD. This CDR3 is CAISEFNTEAFF. CDR3 coding DNA: TGTGCCATCAGTGAGTTCAACACTGAAGCTTTCTTT.

The chain links TRBV9 to TRBJ2-7, with 10 bases fitting TRBD1. The length of the CDR3 is 14 residues. The V segment lost 2 bases and the J segment 5 bases; nucleotides outside the gene matches: 4. Germline assignment: CDR1 SGDLS and CDR2 YYNGEE. CDR3 bases: TGTGCCAGCAGCGTTCGACAGGGGGCCCACGAGCAGTACTTC. It is translated as CASSVRQGAHEQYF.

This clone has only one observation. The chain uses TRBV4-3 and TRBJ1-2, with D unclear. The CDR3 is 14 amino acids. The V end lost 4 bases, the J end lost 4 bases, and 13 bases lay between the germline ends. Germline V lookup: CDR1 LGHNA, CDR2 YSLEER. The CDR3 is CASSPTNARYGYTF. As DNA, the CDR3 is TGCGCCAGCAGCCCTACAAACGCCCGCTATGGCTACACCTTC.

V gene TRBV12-5 combines with J gene TRBJ2-3; D tentatively fits TRBD1 or TRBD2 (5 bases each). V was shortened by 6 bases and J by 2 bases, with 15 bases between the two germline ends. Germline CDR1 and CDR2: LGHNT and FRNRAP. This CDR3 has 15 residues. Here the CDR3 DNA reads TGTGCTAGTGGGACTGGGGACGGCTACACAGATACGCAGTATTTT. Protein sequence: CASGTGDGYTDTQYF.

Concerning this clone itself: One end of the junction fails to match germline, which may point to a read error. This rearrangement joins TRBV6-1 to TRBJ2-7; 10 nucleotides match TRBD2. The CDR3 is 15 amino acids. Germline V gene data show CDR1 as MNHNS and CDR2 as SASEGT. In DNA form, the CDR3 reads TGTGCCAGCAGAGAAGGACTAGCGGCCTCCTACGAGCAGTACTTC. It yields the protein CASREGLAASYEQYF.

The chain employs TRBV7-2 and TRBJ2-2, with 12 bases aligning to TRBD2. V trimming: 6 bases; J trimming: 5 bases; junction bases outside the gene matches: 4. The CDR3 runs to 15 residues. Per the germline V gene, CDR1 is SGHTA and CDR2 is FQGNSA. As DNA, the CDR3 is TGTGCCAGCAGTTACGGACTAGCGGGAACCGGGGAGCTGTTTTTT. The encoded protein is CASSYGLAGTGELFF.

V is TRBV27 and J is TRBJ2-1, with 9 positions matching TRBD2. This CDR3 is 12 amino acids long. The germline gives CDR1 MNHEY, CDR2 SMNVEV (reference sequence). The J segment lost 15 bases and the V segment lost 8 bases, leaving 11 bases of the junction unmatched. CDR3 nucleotides: TGTGCCAGCCACCTTATAGCGGGAGTCCCGTTCTTC. Amino acid sequence: CASHLIAGVPFF.

A single count supports this clone. The rearrangement links TRBV29-1 to TRBJ2-7; 11 bases map to TRBD2. V dropped 6 bases and J dropped 3; count of bases not matched to a gene: 13. CDR1 is SQVTM, CDR2 ANQGSEA, per germline. This CDR3 comprises 16 residues. The CDR3 loop is CSVEKPGLADHYEQYF. For the CDR3, the DNA is TGCAGCGTAGAAAAACCGGGACTAGCGGACCACTACGAGCAGTACTTC.

The rearrangement links TRBV5-4 to TRBJ2-2; D remains ambiguous. CDR1 SGHNT and CDR2 YYREEE come from the germline V gene (reference sequence). The CDR3 has 13 amino acids. V was clipped by 0 bases and J by 5 bases, with 5 bases between them. The CDR3 DNA sequence: TGTGCCAGCAGCTTGGCGCGAACCGGGGAGCTGTTTTTT. Translation gives CASSLARTGELFF.

This sequence joins TRBV4-3 and TRBJ2-3, with no clear D. This CDR3 comprises 17 residues. Trimming stripped 1 base from V and 6 bases from J, with 20 bases between. From germline, CDR1 is LGHNA and CDR2 YSLEER. The CDR3 protein is CASSQGPPTRIKDTQYF. The CDR3 coding sequence is TGCGCCAGCAGCCAAGGACCGCCTACTCGGATAAAGGATACGCAGTATTTT.

The chain recombines TRBV10-3 with TRBJ1-1, with a tentative D call TRBD1 (5 bases). The CDR3 has 17 residues. Trimming took 0 bases from V and 0 from J, leaving 14 bases between them. Germline values: CDR1 ENHRY, CDR2 SYGVKD. The CDR3, as DNA: TGTGCCATCAGTGAGTCCGAGGGGATTGGGTTGAACACTGAAGCTTTCTTT. This translates into CAISESEGIGLNTEAFF.

The J gene is TRBJ1-4, the V gene TRBV7-9; D not resolved. Germline CDR1 and CDR2: SEHNR and FQNEAQ (reference sequence). The CDR3 is made up of 15 amino acids. Trimming left V 4 bases short and J 4 bases short, with 13 bases between. CDR3 sequence: CASSSGPGVNEKLFF. The CDR3 DNA is TGTGCCAGCAGCTCCGGCCCCGGCGTTAATGAAAAACTGTTTTTT.

This rearrangement joins TRBV4-1 to TRBJ2-7; 9 positions match TRBD2. CDR1 is MGHRA, CDR2 YSYEKL, per germline. Losses at the gene ends were 4 bases for V and 5 bases for J; bases not matched to a gene: 6. The CDR3 has 14 amino acids. The CDR3 region is CASSPGLAGHEQYF. The CDR3 region has the DNA TGCGCCAGCAGCCCGGGACTAGCTGGCCACGAGCAGTACTTC.